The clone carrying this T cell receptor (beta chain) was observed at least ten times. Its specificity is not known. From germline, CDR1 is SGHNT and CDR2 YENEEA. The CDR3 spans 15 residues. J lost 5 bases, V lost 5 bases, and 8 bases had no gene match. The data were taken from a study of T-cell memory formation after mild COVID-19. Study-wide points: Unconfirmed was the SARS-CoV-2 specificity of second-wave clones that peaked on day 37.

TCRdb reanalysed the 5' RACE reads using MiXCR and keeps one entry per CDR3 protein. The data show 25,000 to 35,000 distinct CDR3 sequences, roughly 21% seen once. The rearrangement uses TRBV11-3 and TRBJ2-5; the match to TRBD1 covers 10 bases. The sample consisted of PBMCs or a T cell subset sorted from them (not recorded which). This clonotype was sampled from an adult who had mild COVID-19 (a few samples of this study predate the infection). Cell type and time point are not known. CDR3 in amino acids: CASSPGTGARETQYF. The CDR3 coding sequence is TGTGCCAGCAGCCCAGGGACAGGGGCGAGGGAGACCCAGTACTTC.